The 19 T cell receptor beta chains below all came from one sample that was sequenced in a study of T cell changes during pregnancy in multiple sclerosis. Assay: immunoSEQ multiplex PCR; the TCRdb copy retains only in-frame clones and omits some. Among around 35,000 clones listed, about 90% were seen once. Sample: CD4+ T cells from peripheral blood mononuclear cells, taken after pregnancy. These receptors were collected from a female donor with multiple sclerosis, enrolled in a pregnancy study.

V gene TRBV9 combines with J gene TRBJ2-1, with TRBD2 identical over 7 bases. Germline CDR1 and CDR2: SGDLS and YYNGEE. Unmatched junction bases numbered 7, after V lost 3 bases and J lost 4 bases. This CDR3 has 15 amino acids. The CDR3 here is CASSGGLLTYNEQFF. The CDR3 region has the DNA TGTGCCAGCAGCGGGGGACTACTCACTTACAATGAGCAGTTCTTC.

This chain connects TRBV7-8 to TRBJ1-3; the D gene is possibly TRBD1 (5 bases). Germline CDR1 reads SGHVS; CDR2 reads FQNEAQ. The CDR3 contains 15 residues. V was clipped by 4 bases and J by 0 bases, with 10 bases between them. CDR3 residues: CASSSGLRSGNTIYF. The DNA of the CDR3 is TGTGCCAGCAGCTCGGGACTTCGCTCTGGAAACACCATATATTTT. The complete variable domain, with remaining parts taken from reference TRBV7-8 and TRBJ1-3, reads GAGVSQSPRYKVAKRGQDVALRCDPISGHVSLFWYQQALGQGPEFLTYFQNEAQLDKSGLPSDRFFAERPEGSVSTLKIQRTQQEDSAVYLCASSSGLRSGNTIYFGEGSWLTVV.

The genes are TRBV2 and TRBJ1-1; weak D call: TRBD1 (6 bases). Trimming cost V 2 bases and J 10 bases, with 14 bases left between them. The germline gives CDR1 SNHLY, CDR2 FYNNEI. This CDR3 is 13 amino acids long. CDR3: CASSERDKFRAFF. The DNA for the CDR3 is TGTGCCAGCAGTGAAAGGGACAAATTCCGAGCTTTCTTT.

The chain employs TRBV6-6 and TRBJ1-4, with 8 positions matching TRBD1. The CDR3 is 14 residues long. CDR1 is MNHNY, CDR2 SVGAGI, per germline (reference sequence). J lost 7 bases, V lost 4 bases, and 5 bases had no gene match. The DNA of the CDR3 is TGTGCCAGCAGTTCAGGGGGCGCAGGTGAAAAACTGTTTTTT. Translated, it gives CASSSGGAGEKLFF.

This sequence joins TRBV7-2 and TRBJ1-5, with 8 nucleotides matching TRBD1. The CDR3 has 13 residues. CDR1 SGHTA and CDR2 FQGNSA come from the germline V gene. The junction had 6 bases not matched to a gene; V was cut back by 7 bases and J by 7 bases. This CDR3 reads CASTKDRDQPQHF. In DNA, the CDR3 is TGTGCCAGCACTAAGGACAGGGACCAGCCCCAGCATTTT.

This rearrangement joins TRBV7-9 to TRBJ2-1; 8 bases are shared with TRBD2. The germline CDR1 and CDR2 sequences are SEHNR and FQNEAQ (reference sequence). Trimming removed 5 bases from V and 4 bases from J; junction bases left unmatched: 19. CDR3 length: 19 amino acids. The CDR3 region is CASSPRGAGGPLKYNEQFF. The DNA of the CDR3 is TGTGCCAGCAGCCCACGAGGGGCGGGAGGCCCCCTCAAATACAATGAGCAGTTCTTC.

This sequence joins TRBV29-1 and TRBJ1-5; 8 bases align to TRBD1. The CDR3 is 13 amino acids. In germline, CDR1 is SQVTM, CDR2 ANQGSEA. J gave up 5 bases and V 6 bases, and 6 bases lay outside the gene matches. The CDR3: CSVRTGNHQPQHF. In DNA form, the CDR3 reads TGCAGCGTCCGGACAGGGAATCATCAGCCCCAGCATTTT.

The rearrangement joins TRBV20-1 to TRBJ2-7; 10 bases are shared with TRBD2. Germline lookup yields CDR1 DFQATT and CDR2 SNEGSKA (reference sequence). The CDR3 is 11 amino acids. DNA of the CDR3: TGCGGGCTAGCGGGAGCCTACGAGCAGTACTTC. Its translation is CGLAGAYEQYF.

V is TRBV29-1 and J is TRBJ2-5; tentative D call: TRBD1 (6 bases). Trimming stripped 4 bases from V and 7 bases from J, with 10 bases between. The V gene's germline CDR1 is SQVTM and CDR2 ANQGSEA. The CDR3 runs 11 residues. In DNA form, the CDR3 reads TGCAGCGTTGCAGCGGACAGGACCCAGTACTTC. The encoded protein is CSVAADRTQYF.

The chain combines TRBV9 with TRBJ2-7, with 10 bases identical to TRBD2. Looked up from germline, CDR1 is SGDLS and CDR2 is YYNGEE. The CDR3 runs to 14 residues. Losses at the gene ends were 2 bases for V and 6 bases for J; bases not matched to a gene: 5. The CDR3 protein is CASSVLAGVGEQYF. The CDR3 DNA follows: TGTGCCAGCAGCGTCCTAGCGGGGGTGGGCGAGCAGTACTTC.

V is TRBV5-4 and J is TRBJ2-5; D is ambiguous. There are 13 residues in the CDR3. Per germline, CDR1 SGHNT and CDR2 YYREEE (reference sequence). V dropped 3 bases and J dropped 1 base, with 7 bases sitting between them. The chain's CDR3 is CASSSPGQETQYF. For the CDR3, the DNA is TGTGCCAGCAGCTCCCCGGGCCAAGAGACCCAGTACTTC.

This clone was detected a few times. The gene calls are TRBV7-9 and TRBJ1-6; maybe TRBD1 (6 bases). Trimming stripped 5 bases from V and 1 base from J, with 9 bases between. This CDR3 is built from 15 residues. Germline CDR1 reads SEHNR; CDR2 reads FQNEAQ (reference sequence). In nucleotides, the CDR3 is TGTGCCAGCAGCCTGGACAGTTCCTATAATTCACCCCTCCACTTT. This codes for CASSLDSSYNSPLHF.

The CDR3 is CASSMTGSGNTIYF. CDR3 nucleotides: TGTGCCAGCAGCATGACAGGGTCTGGAAACACCATATATTTT. This chain links TRBV9 with TRBJ1-3; the match to TRBD1 covers 7 bases. V lost 4 bases to trimming and J lost 1 base; unmatched junction nucleotides: 2. The CDR3 is 14 residues long. Looked up from germline, CDR1 is SGDLS and CDR2 is YYNGEE.

This clone has only a few counts. The gene calls are TRBV15 and TRBJ1-5; a weak D match, TRBD1 (5 bases). This CDR3 has 14 amino acids. Germline CDR1 and CDR2: LNHNV and YYDKDF (reference sequence). Trimming removed 1 base from V and 9 bases from J, with 13 bases in between. Written as DNA, the CDR3 is TGTGCCACCAGCAGAGGGGGGGAAGAGGGGCCCCAGCATTTT. This sequence encodes CATSRGGEEGPQHF.

The V and J genes are TRBV29-1 and TRBJ2-7; 7 bases agree with TRBD2. Germline CDR1 reads SQVTM; CDR2 reads ANQGSEA. V was clipped by 6 bases and J by 2 bases; unmatched bases: 7. This CDR3 has 13 residues. CDR3 loop: CSVQSGGPYEQYF. The CDR3 DNA is TGCAGCGTCCAGTCGGGAGGCCCCTACGAGCAGTACTTC.

The genes are TRBV7-3 and TRBJ2-3; the match to TRBD2 covers 7 bases. V dropped 0 bases and J dropped 3; count of bases not matched to a gene: 9. Per the germline V gene, CDR1 is SGHTA and CDR2 is FQGTGA. The CDR3 runs to 17 residues. The chain's CDR3 is CASSLTGGGGGTDTQYF. The DNA for the CDR3 is TGTGCCAGCAGCTTAACGGGTGGCGGGGGAGGGACAGATACGCAGTATTTT.

The chain has TRBV7-6 and TRBJ2-1; possibly TRBD2 for D (7 bases). V was trimmed by 7 bases and J by 6 bases, leaving 16 bases between them. Germline CDR1 reads SGHVS; CDR2 reads FNYEAQ. This CDR3 comprises 14 residues. As DNA, the CDR3 is TGTGCCAGCACAGTGGGGGGGCCATCCAATGAGCAGTTCTTC. Its translation is CASTVGGPSNEQFF.

This clone was seen only once. The chain uses TRBV13 and TRBJ2-7; D possibly corresponds to TRBD2 (6 bases). CDR1 and CDR2 from the germline V gene are PRHDT and FYEKMQ (reference sequence). There are 14 residues in the CDR3. V was shortened by 4 bases and J by 4 bases, with 14 bases between the two germline ends. DNA for the CDR3: TGTGCCAGCAGCTCCGTCGGAGGGGTTTACGAGCAGTACTTC. Protein: CASSSVGGVYEQYF.

The chain combines TRBV27 with TRBJ2-7; 13 bases map to TRBD2. After removal of 3 bases from V and 3 bases from J, the junction contained 5 bases not matched to a gene. This CDR3 is 16 amino acids long. Germline V gene data show CDR1 as MNHEY and CDR2 as SMNVEV (reference sequence). This chain's CDR3 is CASSFLLAGGVYEQYF. DNA of the CDR3: TGTGCCAGCAGTTTCCTACTAGCGGGAGGGGTCTACGAGCAGTACTTC.